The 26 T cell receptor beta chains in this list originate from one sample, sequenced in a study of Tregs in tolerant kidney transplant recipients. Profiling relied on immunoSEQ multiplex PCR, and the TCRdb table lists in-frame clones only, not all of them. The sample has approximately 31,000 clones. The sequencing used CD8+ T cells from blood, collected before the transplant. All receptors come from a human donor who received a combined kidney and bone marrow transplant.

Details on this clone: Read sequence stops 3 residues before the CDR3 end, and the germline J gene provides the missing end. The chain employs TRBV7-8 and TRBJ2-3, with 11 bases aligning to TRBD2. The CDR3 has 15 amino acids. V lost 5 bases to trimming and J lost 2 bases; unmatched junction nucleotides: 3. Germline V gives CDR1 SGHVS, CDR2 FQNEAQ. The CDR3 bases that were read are TGTGCCAGCAGCCCGGGACTAGCGGTCACAGATACG. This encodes CASSPGLAVTDT. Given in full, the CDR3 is CASSPGLAVTDTQYF.

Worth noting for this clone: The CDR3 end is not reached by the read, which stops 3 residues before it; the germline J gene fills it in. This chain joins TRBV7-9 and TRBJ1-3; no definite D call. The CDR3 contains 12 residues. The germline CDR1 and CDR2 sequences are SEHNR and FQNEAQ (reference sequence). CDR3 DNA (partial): TGTGCCAGCAGCCAAGACAAGTATAAT. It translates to CASSQDKYN. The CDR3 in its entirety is CASSQDKYNIYF.

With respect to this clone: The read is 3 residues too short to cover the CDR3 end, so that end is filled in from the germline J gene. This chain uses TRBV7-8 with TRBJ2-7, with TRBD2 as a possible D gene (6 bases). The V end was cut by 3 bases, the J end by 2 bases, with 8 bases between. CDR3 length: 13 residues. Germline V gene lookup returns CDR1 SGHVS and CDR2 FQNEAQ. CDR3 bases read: TGTGCCAGCAGCTTCGGCGGGGCCTACGAG. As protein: CASSFGGAYE. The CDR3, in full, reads CASSFGGAYEQYF.

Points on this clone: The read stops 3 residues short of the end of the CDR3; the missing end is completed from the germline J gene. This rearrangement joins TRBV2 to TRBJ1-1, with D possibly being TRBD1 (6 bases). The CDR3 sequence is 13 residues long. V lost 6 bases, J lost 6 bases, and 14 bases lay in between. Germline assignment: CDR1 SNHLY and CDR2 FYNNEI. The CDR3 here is CASSLQGSAEAFF. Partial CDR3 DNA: TGTGCCAGCAGCCTACAGGGTTCCGCTGAA.

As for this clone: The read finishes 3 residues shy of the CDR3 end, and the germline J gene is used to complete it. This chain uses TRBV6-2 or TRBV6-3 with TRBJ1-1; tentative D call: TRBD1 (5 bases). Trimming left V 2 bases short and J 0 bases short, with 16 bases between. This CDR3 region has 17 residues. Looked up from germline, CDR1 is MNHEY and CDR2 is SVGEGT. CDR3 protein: CASSYEGTGGMNTEAFF. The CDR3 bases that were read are TGTGCCAGCAGTTACGAAGGGACGGGGGGTATGAACACTGAA.

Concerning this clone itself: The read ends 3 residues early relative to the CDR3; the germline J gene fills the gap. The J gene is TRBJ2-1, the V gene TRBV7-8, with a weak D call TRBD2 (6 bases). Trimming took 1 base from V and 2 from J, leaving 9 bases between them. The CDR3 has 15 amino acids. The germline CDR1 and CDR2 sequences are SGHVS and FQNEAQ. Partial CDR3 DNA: TGTGCCAGCAGCTTAGGGCGCGGGGCCTACAATGAG. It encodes CASSLGRGAYNE. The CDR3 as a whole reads CASSLGRGAYNEQFF.

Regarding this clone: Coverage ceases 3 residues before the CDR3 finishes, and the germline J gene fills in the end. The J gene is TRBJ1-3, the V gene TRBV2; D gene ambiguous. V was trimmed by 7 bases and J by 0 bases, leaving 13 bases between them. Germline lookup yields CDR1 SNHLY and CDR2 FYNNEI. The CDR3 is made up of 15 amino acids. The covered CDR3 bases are TGTGCCAGCACTGCATCTAAGGGCTCTGGAAACACC. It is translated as CASTASKGSGNT. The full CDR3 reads CASTASKGSGNTIYF.

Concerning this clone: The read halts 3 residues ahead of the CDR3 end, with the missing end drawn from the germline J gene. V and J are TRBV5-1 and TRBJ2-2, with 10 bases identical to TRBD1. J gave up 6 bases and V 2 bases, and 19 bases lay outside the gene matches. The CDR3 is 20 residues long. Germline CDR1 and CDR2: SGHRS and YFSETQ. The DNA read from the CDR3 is TGCGCCAGCAGCTTCCACCCACCGCATGGGACAGGGGAGGTTCCCGGGGAG. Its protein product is CASSFHPPHGTGEVPGE. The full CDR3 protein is CASSFHPPHGTGEVPGELFF.

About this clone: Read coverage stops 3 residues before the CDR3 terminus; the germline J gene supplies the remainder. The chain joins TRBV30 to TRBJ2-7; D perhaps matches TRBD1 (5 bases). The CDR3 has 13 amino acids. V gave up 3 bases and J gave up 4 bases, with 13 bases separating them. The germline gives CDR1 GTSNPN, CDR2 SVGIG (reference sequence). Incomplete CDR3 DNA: TGTGCCTGGAGCAGGGTAAACGGGTACGAG. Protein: CAWSRVNGYE. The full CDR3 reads CAWSRVNGYEQYF.

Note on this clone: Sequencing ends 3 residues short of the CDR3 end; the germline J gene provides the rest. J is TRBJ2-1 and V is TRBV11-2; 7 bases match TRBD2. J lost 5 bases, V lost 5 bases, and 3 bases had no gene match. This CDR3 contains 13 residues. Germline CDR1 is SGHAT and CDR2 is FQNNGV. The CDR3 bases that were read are TGTGCCAGCAGCCAGGGACTAAACAATGAG. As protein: CASSQGLNNE. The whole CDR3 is CASSQGLNNEQFF.

The chain's CDR3 is CASSPGGQWGTEAFF. The sequenced CDR3 bases are TGTGCCAGCAGCCCCGGGGGACAGTGGGGAACTGAA. This sequence joins TRBV7-9 and TRBJ1-1; 7 positions match TRBD1. The read is 3 residues too short to cover the CDR3 end, so that end is filled in from the germline J gene. With V trimmed by 5 bases and J by 5 bases, 11 bases remained unmatched. This CDR3 region has 15 residues. Germline V gene data show CDR1 as SEHNR and CDR2 as FQNEAQ (reference sequence).

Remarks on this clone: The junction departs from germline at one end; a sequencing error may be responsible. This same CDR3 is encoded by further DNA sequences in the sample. CDR3 protein: CAWSVLAGQGYEQYF. The DNA read from the CDR3 is TGCGCCTGGAGTGTCCTGGCGGGACAGGGCTACGAG. The chain uses TRBV30 and TRBJ2-7; 9 bases map to TRBD1. The CDR3 end is not reached by the read, which stops 3 residues before it; the germline J gene fills it in. Germline V CDR1 and CDR2: GTSNPN, SVGIG (reference sequence). The CDR3 loop spans 15 amino acids.

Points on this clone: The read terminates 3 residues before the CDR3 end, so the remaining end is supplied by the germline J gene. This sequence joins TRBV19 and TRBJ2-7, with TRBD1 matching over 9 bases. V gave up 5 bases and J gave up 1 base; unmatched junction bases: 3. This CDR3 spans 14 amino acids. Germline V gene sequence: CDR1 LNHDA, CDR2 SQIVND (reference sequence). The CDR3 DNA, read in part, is TGTGCCAGTAGTGACGGGACAGGGTCCTACGAG. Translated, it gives CASSDGTGSYE. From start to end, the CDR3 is CASSDGTGSYEQYF.

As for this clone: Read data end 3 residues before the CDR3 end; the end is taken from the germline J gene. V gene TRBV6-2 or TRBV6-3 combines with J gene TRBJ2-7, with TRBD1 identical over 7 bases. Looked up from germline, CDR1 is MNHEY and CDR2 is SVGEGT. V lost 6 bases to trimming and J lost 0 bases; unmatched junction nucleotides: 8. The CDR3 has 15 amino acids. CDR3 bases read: TGTGCCAGCAGCCACCGACAGGGCCACTCCTACGAG. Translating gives CASSHRQGHSYE. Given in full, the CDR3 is CASSHRQGHSYEQYF.

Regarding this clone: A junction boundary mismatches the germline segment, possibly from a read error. CDR3 DNA (partial): TGTGCCAGCACCTTAGGATGGGGGGGCACTGAA. It yields the protein CASTLGWGGTE. The whole CDR3 protein is CASTLGWGGTEAFF. This sequence joins TRBV7-9 and TRBJ1-1; D perhaps matches TRBD1 (5 bases). The CDR3 is cut off 3 residues early in the read; its end comes from the germline J gene. The germline CDR1 and CDR2 sequences are SEHNR and FQNEAQ (reference sequence). The CDR3 is 14 amino acids.

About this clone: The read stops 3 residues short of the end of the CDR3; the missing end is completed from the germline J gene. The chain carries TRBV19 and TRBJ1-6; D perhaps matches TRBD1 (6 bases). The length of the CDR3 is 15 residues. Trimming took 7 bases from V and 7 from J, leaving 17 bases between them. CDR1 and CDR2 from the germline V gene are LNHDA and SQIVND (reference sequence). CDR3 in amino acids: CASTSGESGNSPLHF. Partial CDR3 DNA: TGTGCCAGTACCTCAGGGGAATCAGGAAATTCACCC.

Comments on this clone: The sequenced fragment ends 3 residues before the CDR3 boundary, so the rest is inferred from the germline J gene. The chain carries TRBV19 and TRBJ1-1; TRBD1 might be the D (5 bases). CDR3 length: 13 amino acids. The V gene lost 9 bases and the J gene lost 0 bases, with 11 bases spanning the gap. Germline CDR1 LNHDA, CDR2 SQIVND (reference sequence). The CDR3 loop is CASTPQVNTEAFF. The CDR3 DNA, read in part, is TGTGCCAGCACCCCACAGGTGAACACTGAA.

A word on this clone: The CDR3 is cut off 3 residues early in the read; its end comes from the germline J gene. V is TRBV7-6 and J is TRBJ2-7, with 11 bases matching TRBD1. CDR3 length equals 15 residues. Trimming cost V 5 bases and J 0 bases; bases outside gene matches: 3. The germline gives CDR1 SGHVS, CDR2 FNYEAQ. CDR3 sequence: CASSPGQGGSYEQYF. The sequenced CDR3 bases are TGTGCCAGCAGCCCGGGACAGGGGGGCTCCTACGAG.

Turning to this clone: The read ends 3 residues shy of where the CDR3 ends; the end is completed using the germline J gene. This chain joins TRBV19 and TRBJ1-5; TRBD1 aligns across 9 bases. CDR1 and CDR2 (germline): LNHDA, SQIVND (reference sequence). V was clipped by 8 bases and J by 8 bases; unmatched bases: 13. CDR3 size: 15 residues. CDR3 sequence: CASRAGTGPFEPQHF. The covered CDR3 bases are TGTGCCAGTCGGGCAGGGACAGGGCCTTTCGAGCCC.

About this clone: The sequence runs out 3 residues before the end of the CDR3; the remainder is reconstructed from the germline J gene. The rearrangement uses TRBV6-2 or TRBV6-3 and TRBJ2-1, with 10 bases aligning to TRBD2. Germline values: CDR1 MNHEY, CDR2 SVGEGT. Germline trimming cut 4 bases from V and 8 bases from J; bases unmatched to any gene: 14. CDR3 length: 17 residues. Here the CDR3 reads CASSFTSGTSASDEQFF. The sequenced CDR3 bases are TGTGCCAGCAGTTTCACGTCCGGGACTAGCGCCTCCGATGAG.

CDR3 DNA, as far as it was read: TGTGCCAGTAGTACCCTGAGGGTTAGCGGCAACACCGGGGAG. As protein: CASSTLRVSGNTGE. The entire CDR3 protein reads CASSTLRVSGNTGELFF. This chain connects TRBV19 to TRBJ2-2; a possible D gene is TRBD2 (6 bases). The read finishes 3 residues shy of the CDR3 end, and the germline J gene is used to complete it. Deletions cut 4 bases from V and 2 bases from J, with 17 bases between. CDR1 LNHDA and CDR2 SQIVND come from the germline V gene (reference sequence). The CDR3 has 17 amino acids.

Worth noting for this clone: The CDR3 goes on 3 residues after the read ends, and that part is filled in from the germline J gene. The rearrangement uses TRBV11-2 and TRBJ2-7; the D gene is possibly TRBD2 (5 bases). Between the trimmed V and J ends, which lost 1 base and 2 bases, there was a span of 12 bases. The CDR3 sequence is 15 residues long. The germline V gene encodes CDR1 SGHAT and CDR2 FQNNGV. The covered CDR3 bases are TGTGCCAGCAGCTTAGTTGGACTCCCCACCTACGAG. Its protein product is CASSLVGLPTYE. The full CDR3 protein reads CASSLVGLPTYEQYF.

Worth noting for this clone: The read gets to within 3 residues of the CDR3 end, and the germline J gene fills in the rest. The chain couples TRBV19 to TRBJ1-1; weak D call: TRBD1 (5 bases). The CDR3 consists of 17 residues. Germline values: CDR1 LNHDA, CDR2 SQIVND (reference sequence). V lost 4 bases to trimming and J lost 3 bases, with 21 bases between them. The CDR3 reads CASSNQGRLGEDTEAFF. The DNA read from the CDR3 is TGTGCCAGTAGTAATCAGGGTAGGCTGGGCGAGGACACTGAA.

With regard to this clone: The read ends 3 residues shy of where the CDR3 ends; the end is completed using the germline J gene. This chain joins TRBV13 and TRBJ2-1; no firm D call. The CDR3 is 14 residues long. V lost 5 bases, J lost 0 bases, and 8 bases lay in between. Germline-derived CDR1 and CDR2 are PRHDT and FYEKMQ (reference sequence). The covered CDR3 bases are TGTGCCAGCAGCCCACTGAGCTCCTACAATGAG. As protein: CASSPLSSYNE. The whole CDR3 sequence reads CASSPLSSYNEQFF. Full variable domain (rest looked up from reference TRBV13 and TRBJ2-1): AAGVIQSPRHLIKEKRETATLKCYPIPRHDTVYWYQQGPGQDPQFLISFYEKMQSDKGSIPDRFSAQQFSDYHSELNMSSLELGDSALYFCASSPLSSYNEQFFGPGTRLTVL.

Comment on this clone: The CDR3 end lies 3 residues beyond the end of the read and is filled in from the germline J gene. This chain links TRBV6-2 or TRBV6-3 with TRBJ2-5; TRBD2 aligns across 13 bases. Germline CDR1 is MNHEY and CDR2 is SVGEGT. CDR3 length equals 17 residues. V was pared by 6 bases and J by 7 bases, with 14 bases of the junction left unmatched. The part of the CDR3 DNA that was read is TGTGCCAGCAGCCCCCCGGGACTAGCGGGGCTGGATGGGACC. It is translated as CASSPPGLAGLDGT. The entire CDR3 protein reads CASSPPGLAGLDGTQYF.

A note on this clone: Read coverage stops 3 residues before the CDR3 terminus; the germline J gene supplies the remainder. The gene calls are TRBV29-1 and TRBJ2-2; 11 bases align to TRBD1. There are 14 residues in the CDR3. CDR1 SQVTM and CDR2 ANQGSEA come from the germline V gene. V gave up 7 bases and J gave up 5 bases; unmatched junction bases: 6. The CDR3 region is CSALGDRGTGELFF. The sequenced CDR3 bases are TGCAGCGCGCTAGGGGACAGGGGGACCGGGGAG.